These 2 T cell receptor beta chains originate from one sample sequenced in a study of long-term antiretroviral therapy in people with HIV. An immunoSEQ assay, version v3.0, was performed at survey level. Some clones are missing from TCRdb's copy, which holds only in-frame ones; the method was immunoSEQ multiplex PCR. The sample carries roughly 28,000 clones, roughly 90% recorded once. Sequencing was performed on unsorted PBMCs, taken 5.2 years after starting antiretroviral therapy. Receptors were obtained from a middle-aged woman with HIV.

V gene TRBV15 combines with J gene TRBJ1-2; D is undetermined. V lost 1 base to trimming and J lost 0 bases, with 12 bases between them. Germline lookup yields CDR1 LNHNV and CDR2 YYDKDF (reference sequence). The CDR3 runs to 16 residues. In DNA form, the CDR3 reads TGTGCCACCAGCAGAGGTTTAGTGGCAACTAACTATGGCTACACCTTC. It specifies CATSRGLVATNYGYTF.

This clone has more than one count but fewer than ten. This chain connects TRBV11-3 to TRBJ1-6; D remains unclear. The germline V and J ends were trimmed by 1 base and 10 bases, with 14 bases remaining between them. There are 15 residues in the CDR3. Germline assignment: CDR1 SGHNT and CDR2 YENEEA. Written as DNA, the CDR3 is TGTGCCAGCAGCTTAGTTCCGGATCCTACCTCACCCCTCCACTTT. Protein: CASSLVPDPTSPLHF. The variable domain in full, completed from reference TRBV11-3 and TRBJ1-6, reads EAGVVQSPRYKIIEKKQPVAFWCNPISGHNTLYWYLQNLGQGPELLIRYENEEAVDDSQLPKDRFSAERLKGVDSTLKIQPAELGDSAVYLCASSLVPDPTSPLHFGNGTRLTVT.